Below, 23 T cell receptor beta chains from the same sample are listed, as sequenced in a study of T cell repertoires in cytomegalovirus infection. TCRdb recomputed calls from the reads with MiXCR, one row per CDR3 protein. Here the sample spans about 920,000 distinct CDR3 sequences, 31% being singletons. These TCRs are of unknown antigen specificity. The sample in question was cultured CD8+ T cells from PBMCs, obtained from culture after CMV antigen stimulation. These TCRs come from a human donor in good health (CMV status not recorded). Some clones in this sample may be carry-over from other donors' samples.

The CDR3 bases are TGTGCCAGCAGCATCGGACTAGGAACCGGGGAGCTGTTTTTT. Its protein product is CASSIGLGTGELFF. The chain employs TRBV5-6 and TRBJ2-2; 7 nucleotides line up with TRBD2. V dropped 4 bases and J dropped 5; count of bases not matched to a gene: 5. Germline lookup yields CDR1 SGHDT and CDR2 YYEEEE. The CDR3 covers 14 residues.

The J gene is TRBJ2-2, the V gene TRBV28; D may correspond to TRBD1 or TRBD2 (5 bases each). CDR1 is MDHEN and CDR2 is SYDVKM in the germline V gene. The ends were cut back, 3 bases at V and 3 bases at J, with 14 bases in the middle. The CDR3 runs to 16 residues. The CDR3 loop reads CASSFTRVRDTGELFF. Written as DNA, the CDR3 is TGTGCCAGCAGTTTTACCAGGGTGAGGGACACCGGGGAGCTGTTTTTT.

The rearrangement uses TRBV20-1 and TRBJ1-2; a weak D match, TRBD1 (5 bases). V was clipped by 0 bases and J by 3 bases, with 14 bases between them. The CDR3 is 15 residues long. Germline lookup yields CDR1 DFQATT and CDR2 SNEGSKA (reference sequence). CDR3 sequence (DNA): TGCAGTGCTAGAGACTCGGCCTTCAGGGACTATGGCTACACCTTC. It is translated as CSARDSAFRDYGYTF.

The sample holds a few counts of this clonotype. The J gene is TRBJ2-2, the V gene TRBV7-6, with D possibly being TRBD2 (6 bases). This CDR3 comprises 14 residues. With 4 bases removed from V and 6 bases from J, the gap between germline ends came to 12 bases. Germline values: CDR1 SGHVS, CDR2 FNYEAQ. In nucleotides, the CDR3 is TGTGCCAGCAGCTCGACTAGTCAGCCCGGGGAGCTGTTTTTT. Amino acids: CASSSTSQPGELFF.

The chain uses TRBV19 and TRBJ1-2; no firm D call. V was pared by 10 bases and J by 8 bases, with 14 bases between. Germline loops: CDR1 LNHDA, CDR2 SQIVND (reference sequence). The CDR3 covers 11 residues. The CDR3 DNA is TGTGCCACCCCGGGCACGGCCGGCTACACCTTC. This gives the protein CATPGTAGYTF.

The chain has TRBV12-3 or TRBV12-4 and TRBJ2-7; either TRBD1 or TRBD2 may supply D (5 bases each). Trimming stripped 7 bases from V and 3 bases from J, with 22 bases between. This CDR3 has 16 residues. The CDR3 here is CASTYPYTGTHYEQYV. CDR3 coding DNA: TGTGCCAGCACCTATCCTTATACCGGGACCCACTACGAGCAGTACGTC.

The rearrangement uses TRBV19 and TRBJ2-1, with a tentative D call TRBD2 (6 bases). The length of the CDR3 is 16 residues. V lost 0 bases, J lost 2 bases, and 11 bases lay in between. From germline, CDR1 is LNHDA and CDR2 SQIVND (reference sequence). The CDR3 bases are TGTGCCAGTAGTATAGAGGGACTCCTTCCCTACAATGAGCAGTTCTTC. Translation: CASSIEGLLPYNEQFF.

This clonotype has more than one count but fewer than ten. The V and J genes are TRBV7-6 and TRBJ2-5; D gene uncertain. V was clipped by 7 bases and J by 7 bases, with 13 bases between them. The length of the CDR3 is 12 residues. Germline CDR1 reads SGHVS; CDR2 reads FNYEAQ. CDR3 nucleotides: TGTGCCAGCACCCGTGATGTAGTGACCCAGTACTTC. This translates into CASTRDVVTQYF.

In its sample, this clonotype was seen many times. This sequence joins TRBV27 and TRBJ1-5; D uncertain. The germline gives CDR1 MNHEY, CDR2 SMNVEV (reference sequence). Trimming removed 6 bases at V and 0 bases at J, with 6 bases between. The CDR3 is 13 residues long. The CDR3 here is CASSSDSNQPQHF. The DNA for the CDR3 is TGTGCCAGCAGCTCCGATAGCAATCAGCCCCAGCATTTT.

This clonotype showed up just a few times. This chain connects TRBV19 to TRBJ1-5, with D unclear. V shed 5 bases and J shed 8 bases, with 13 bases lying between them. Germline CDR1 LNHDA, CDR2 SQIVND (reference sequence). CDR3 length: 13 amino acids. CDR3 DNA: TGTGCCAGTAGTGTGGGCCTAAGAAAGCCCCAGCATTTT. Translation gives CASSVGLRKPQHF. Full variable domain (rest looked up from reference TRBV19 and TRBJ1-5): DGGITQSPKYLFRKEGQNVTLSCEQNLNHDAMYWYRQDPGQGLRLIYYSQIVNDFQKGDIAEGYSVSREKKESFPLTVTSAQKNPTAFYLCASSVGLRKPQHFGDGTRLSIL.

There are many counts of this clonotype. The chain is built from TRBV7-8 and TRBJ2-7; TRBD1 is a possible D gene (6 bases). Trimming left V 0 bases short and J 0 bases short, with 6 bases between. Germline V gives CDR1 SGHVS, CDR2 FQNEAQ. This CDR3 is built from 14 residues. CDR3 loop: CASSLADSSYEQYV. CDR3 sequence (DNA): TGTGCCAGCAGCTTAGCGGACAGCTCCTACGAGCAGTACGTC.

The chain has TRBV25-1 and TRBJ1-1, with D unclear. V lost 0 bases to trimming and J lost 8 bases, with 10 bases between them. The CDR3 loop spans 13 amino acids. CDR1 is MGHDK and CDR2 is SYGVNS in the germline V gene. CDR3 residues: CASSEYWDGEAFF. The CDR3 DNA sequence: TGTGCCAGCAGTGAATACTGGGATGGGGAAGCTTTCTTT.

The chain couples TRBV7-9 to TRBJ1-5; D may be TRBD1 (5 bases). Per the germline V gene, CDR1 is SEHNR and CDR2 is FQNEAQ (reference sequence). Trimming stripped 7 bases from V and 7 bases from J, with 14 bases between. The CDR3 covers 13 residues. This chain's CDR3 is CASNAGIRQPQHF. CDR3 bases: TGTGCCAGCAACGCAGGGATTCGGCAGCCCCAGCATTTT.

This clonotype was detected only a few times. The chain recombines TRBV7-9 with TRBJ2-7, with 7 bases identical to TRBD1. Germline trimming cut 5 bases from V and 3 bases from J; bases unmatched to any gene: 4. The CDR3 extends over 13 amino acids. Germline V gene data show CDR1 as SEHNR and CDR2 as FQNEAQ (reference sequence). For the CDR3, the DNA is TGTGCCAGCAGCCCGCGACAGGGCTACGAGCAGTACGTC. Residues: CASSPRQGYEQYV.

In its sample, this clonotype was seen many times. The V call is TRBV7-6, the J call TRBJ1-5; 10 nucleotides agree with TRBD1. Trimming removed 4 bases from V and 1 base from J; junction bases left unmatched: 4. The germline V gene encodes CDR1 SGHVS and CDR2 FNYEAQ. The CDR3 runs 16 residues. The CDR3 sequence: CASSSGQGGSNQPQHF. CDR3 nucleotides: TGTGCCAGCAGCTCTGGACAGGGGGGGAGCAATCAGCCCCAGCATTTT.

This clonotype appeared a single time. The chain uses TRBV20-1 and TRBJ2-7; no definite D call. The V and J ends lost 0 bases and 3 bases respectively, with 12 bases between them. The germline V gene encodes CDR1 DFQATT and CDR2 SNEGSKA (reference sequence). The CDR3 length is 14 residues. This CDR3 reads CSARDQYTNYEQYF. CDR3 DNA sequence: TGCAGTGCTAGAGATCAATATACCAACTACGAGCAGTACTTC.

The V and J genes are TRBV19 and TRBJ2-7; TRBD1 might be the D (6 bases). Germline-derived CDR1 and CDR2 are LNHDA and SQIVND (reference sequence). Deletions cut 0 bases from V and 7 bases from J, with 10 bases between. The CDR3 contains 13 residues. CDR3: CASSIDGQTEQYV. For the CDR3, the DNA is TGTGCCAGTAGTATAGATGGACAGACTGAGCAGTACGTC.

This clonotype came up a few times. This CDR3 reads CASSLLRSQAYSYNEQFF. In DNA form, the CDR3 reads TGCGCCAGCAGCCTCCTTCGCAGCCAGGCCTACTCCTACAATGAGCAGTTCTTC. The J gene is TRBJ2-1, the V gene TRBV4-1; D is uncertain. V lost 4 bases and J 0 bases, leaving 19 bases between the germline ends. The CDR3 sequence is 18 residues long. Germline-derived CDR1 and CDR2 are MGHRA and YSYEKL.

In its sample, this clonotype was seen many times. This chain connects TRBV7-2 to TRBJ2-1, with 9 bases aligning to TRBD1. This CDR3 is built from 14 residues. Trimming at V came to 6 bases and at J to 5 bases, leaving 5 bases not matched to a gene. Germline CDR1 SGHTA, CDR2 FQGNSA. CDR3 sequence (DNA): TGTGCCAGCAGGGGGGACAGGGCCGACAATGAGCAGTTCTTC. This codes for CASRGDRADNEQFF.

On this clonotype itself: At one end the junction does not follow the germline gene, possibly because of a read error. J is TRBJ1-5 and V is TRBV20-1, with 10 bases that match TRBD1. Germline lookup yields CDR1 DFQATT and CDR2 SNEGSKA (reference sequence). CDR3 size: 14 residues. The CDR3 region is CCAWDRGYDQPQHF. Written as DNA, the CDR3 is TGCTGTGCTTGGGACAGGGGATATGATCAGCCCCAGCATTTT.

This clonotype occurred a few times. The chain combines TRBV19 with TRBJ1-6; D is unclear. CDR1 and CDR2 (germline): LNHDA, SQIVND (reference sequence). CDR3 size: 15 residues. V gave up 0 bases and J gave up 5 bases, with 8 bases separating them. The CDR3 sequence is CASSIDVADNSPLHF. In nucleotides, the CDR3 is TGTGCCAGTAGTATAGATGTGGCGGATAATTCACCCCTCCACTTT.

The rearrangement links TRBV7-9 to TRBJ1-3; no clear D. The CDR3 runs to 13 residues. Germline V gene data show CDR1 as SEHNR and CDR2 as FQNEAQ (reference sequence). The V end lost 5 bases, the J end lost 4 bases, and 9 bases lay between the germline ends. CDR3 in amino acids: CASSQTTGNTIYF. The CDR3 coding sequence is TGTGCCAGCAGCCAGACTACAGGAAACACCATATATTTT. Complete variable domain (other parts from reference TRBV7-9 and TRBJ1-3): DTGVSQNPRHKITKRGQNVTFRCDPISEHNRLYWYRQTLGQGPEFLTYFQNEAQLEKSRLLSDRFSAERPKGSFSTLEIQRTEQGDSAMYLCASSQTTGNTIYFGEGSWLTVV.

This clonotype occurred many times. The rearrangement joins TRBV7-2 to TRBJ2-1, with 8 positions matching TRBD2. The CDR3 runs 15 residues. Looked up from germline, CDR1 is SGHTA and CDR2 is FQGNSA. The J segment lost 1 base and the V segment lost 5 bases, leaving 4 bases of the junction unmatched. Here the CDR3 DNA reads TGTGCCAGCAGCCGCGGACTAGCTTCCTACAATGAGCAGTTCTTC. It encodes CASSRGLASYNEQFF.